A selection of T cell receptor beta chains follows, all from one sample in a study of regulatory T cells in long-lasting Graves disease. MiXCR, run by TCRdb on the multiplex PCR reads, gives a single entry per CDR3 protein. The table has around 460,000 distinct CDR3 sequences, 13% to 15% seen once; the top ten hold approximately 15%. These same data were also listed under a study on T cells in Graves' hyperthyroidism and ophthalmopathy.

The source material was peripheral blood mononuclear cells (PBMCs), sampled at new diagnosis, from a patient treated with antithyroid drugs. These receptors came from a woman aged 45-65 years with Graves disease. Both conserved end residues are part of each CDR3. The order of the fields is V gene, D gene, J gene, clone size, CDR3 protein, CDR3 DNA. D genes are given only for firm matches. For some rows the clone size is stated as once, few or many, or as a class when expanded; others skip it.

TRBV5-6,NA,TRBJ2-3,NA,CASSLGWSDTQYF,TGTGCCAGCAGCTTGGGGTGGTCAGATACGCAGTATTTT
TRBV6-1,TRBD2,TRBJ2-1,NA,CASRREYDNEQFF,TGTGCCAGCAGGCGGGAGTACGACAATGAGCAGTTCTTC
TRBV5-1,NA,TRBJ2-1,few,CASSLVSYNERFF,TGCGCCAGCAGCTTGGTATCCTACAATGAGCGGTTCTTC
TRBV13,NA,TRBJ2-7,NA,CASSLLLRTDNREHFYEQYF,TGTGCCAGCAGCCTATTATTACGGACCGATAACAGGGAGCATTTCTACGAGCAGTACTTC
TRBV6-9,NA,TRBJ1-6,few,CASSYLNRDNSPLHF,TGTGCCAGCAGTTACTTGAACAGGGATAATTCACCCCTCCACTTT
TRBV5-4,TRBD2,TRBJ2-3,NA,CASSSPRPSGSVDTQYF,TGTGCCAGCAGCTCACCGCGTCCTAGCGGGAGCGTAGATACGCAGTATTTT
TRBV7-9,NA,TRBJ2-1,few,CASSPGSLEQFF,TGTGCCAGCAGCCCCGGATCTCTTGAGCAGTTCTTC
TRBV28,TRBD2,TRBJ2-3,many,CASSFAGVADTQYF,TGTGCCAGCAGTTTTGCGGGAGTGGCAGATACGCAGTATTTT
TRBV7-3,NA,TRBJ2-1,many,CASSFQGREQFF,TGTGCCAGCAGCTTCCAGGGCCGGGAGCAGTTCTTC
TRBV19,NA,TRBJ2-2,NA,CASSKQGRNTGELFF,TGTGCCAGTAGTAAGCAGGGGAGGAACACCGGGGAGCTGTTTTTT
TRBV3-1,NA,TRBJ1-5,NA,CASSQGGFYQPQHF,TGTGCCAGCAGCCAGGGGGGATTTTATCAGCCCCAGCATTTT
TRBV11-2,TRBD2,TRBJ2-2,many,CASSPFSLAGAGELFF,TGTGCCAGCAGCCCTTTCTCCTTAGCGGGAGCCGGGGAGCTGTTTTTT
TRBV24-1,TRBD2,TRBJ2-2,few,CATQLAGGFWTGELFF,TGTGCCACCCAGCTAGCGGGAGGGTTTTGGACCGGGGAGCTGTTTTTT
TRBV2,NA,TRBJ2-2,many,CASIVGGTGELFF,TGTGCCAGCATCGTGGGCGGCACCGGGGAGCTGTTTTTT
TRBV6-2/TRBV6-3,TRBD1,TRBJ1-6,many,CASRPDRGVNSPLHF,TGTGCCAGCAGACCTGACAGGGGTGTGAATTCACCCCTCCACTTT
TRBV12-3/TRBV12-4,NA,TRBJ1-5,few,CASRGTGENQPQHF,TGTGCCAGCAGAGGGACGGGTGAAAATCAGCCCCAGCATTTT
TRBV12-3/TRBV12-4,TRBD2,TRBJ2-7,once,CASSFKGGLAGEQYF,TGTGCCAGCAGTTTTAAGGGGGGACTAGCGGGCGAGCAGTACTTC
TRBV5-1,NA,TRBJ2-1,many,CASSLDRASSYNEQFF,TGCGCCAGCAGCTTGGACAGGGCGAGCTCCTACAATGAGCAGTTCTTC
TRBV10-3,NA,TRBJ2-3,many,CAISAAPGRDTQYF,TGTGCCATCAGCGCGGCGCCCGGTAGGGATACGCAGTATTTT
TRBV5-1,NA,TRBJ1-1,few,CASSLRAEFNTEAFF,TGCGCCAGCAGCTTGAGGGCGGAGTTTAACACTGAAGCTTTCTTT
TRBV28,TRBD1,TRBJ1-1,many,CASSWGQMNTEAFF,TGTGCCAGCAGTTGGGGACAGATGAACACTGAAGCTTTCTTT
TRBV25-1,NA,TRBJ1-2,NA,CASSGAPTGTYGYTF,TGTGCCAGCAGTGGGGCCCCGACAGGAACCTATGGCTACACCTTC
TRBV12-3/TRBV12-4,NA,TRBJ2-2,many,CASSATGTGTGELFF,TGTGCCAGCAGCGCAACCGGGACGGGGACCGGGGAGCTGTTTTTT
TRBV5-8,NA,TRBJ1-5,many,CASSPGTGRRNQPQHF,TGTGCCAGCAGCCCGGGAACGGGGCGGAGAAATCAGCCCCAGCATTTT
TRBV30,NA,TRBJ1-1,few,CAWSVSGGATEAFF,TGTGCCTGGAGTGTATCAGGAGGAGCCACTGAAGCTTTCTTT
TRBV10-3,NA,TRBJ1-3,few,CAISTESGNTIYF,TGTGCCATCAGTACCGAATCTGGAAACACCATATATTTT
TRBV12-3/TRBV12-4,TRBD2,TRBJ2-5,many,CASSDGLAEETQYF,TGTGCCAGCAGTGACGGACTAGCGGAAGAGACCCAGTACTTC
TRBV5-1,NA,TRBJ2-4,NA,CASSLTGATLNIQYF,TGCGCCAGCAGCCTGACCGGGGCGACCCTAAACATTCAGTACTTC
TRBV2,TRBD2,TRBJ2-5,few,CASNGLAGGPETQYF,TGTGCCAGCAACGGCTTGGCGGGAGGGCCTGAGACCCAGTACTTC
TRBV6-4,NA,TRBJ1-5,few,CASSTAWGSNQPQHF,TGTGCCAGCAGCACGGCGTGGGGGAGCAATCAGCCCCAGCATTTT
TRBV5-6,NA,TRBJ2-5,many,CASSLLKAQETQYF,TGTGCCAGCAGCTTACTCAAAGCCCAAGAGACCCAGTACTTC
TRBV19,NA,TRBJ1-2,few,CASSIARKANYGYTF,TGTGCCAGTAGTATAGCCCGCAAAGCTAACTATGGCTACACCTTC